The 26 T cell receptor beta chains below come from one sample, sequenced in a study of T cells in Graves' hyperthyroidism and ophthalmopathy. Researchers took RNA transcripts and amplified the TCR beta CDR3 regions from them. First-round RT-PCR with HTBI primers amplified the TCR CDR3 region. TCRdb redid the calling of the multiplex PCR reads with MiXCR, one entry per CDR3 protein. Among about 400,000 distinct CDR3 sequences listed, around 15% were seen once. Sequenced: blood. The receptors were sampled from a woman aged 18-29 years with Graves' hyperthyroidism.

The V and J genes are TRBV6-1 and TRBJ2-7, with 11 nucleotides matching TRBD1. The CDR3 length is 15 residues. Trimming at V came to 6 bases and at J to 3 bases, leaving 7 bases not matched to a gene. Looked up from germline, CDR1 is MNHNS and CDR2 is SASEGT. DNA for the CDR3: TGTGCCAGCAGGCCCACGGGACAGGGGGTCTACGAGCAGTACTTC. It codes for CASRPTGQGVYEQYF.

There are many counts of this clonotype. The rearrangement links TRBV30 to TRBJ1-4; no definite D call. Germline-derived CDR1 and CDR2 are GTSNPN and SVGIG (reference sequence). The CDR3 extends over 13 amino acids. V lost 0 bases to trimming and J lost 8 bases, with 10 bases between them. CDR3 nucleotides: TGTGCCTGGAGTGTTCAAGGTGGCGAAAAACTGTTTTTT. Encoded protein: CAWSVQGGEKLFF.

The sample holds a few counts of this clonotype. The CDR3 DNA reads as TGTGCCAGTAGTATAGACCGATCCACAGCCCAGCATTTT. Translating gives CASSIDRSTAQHF. This rearrangement joins TRBV19 to TRBJ1-5; D gene ambiguous. The CDR3 covers 13 residues. Germline values: CDR1 LNHDA, CDR2 SQIVND (reference sequence). Trimming took 0 bases from V and 11 from J, leaving 11 bases between them.

V is TRBV20-1 and J is TRBJ2-1, with 7 positions matching TRBD2. This CDR3 is built from 15 residues. The ends lost 6 bases at V and 6 bases at J; junction bases unmatched: 14. Germline V CDR1 and CDR2: DFQATT, SNEGSKA (reference sequence). The CDR3 nucleotides read TGCAGTGCCCCCTGGGAGGGAGGGCCTGGCAATGAGCAGTTCTTC. Its translation is CSAPWEGGPGNEQFF.

This clonotype has only a few counts. This is likely a read error, given that the CDR3 carries no conserved phenylalanine or tryptophan at its end. The chain has TRBV20-1 and TRBJ1-1; D is uncertain. V lost 3 bases and J 4 bases, leaving 9 bases between the germline ends. CDR1 is DFQATT and CDR2 is SNEGSKA in the germline V gene (reference sequence). This CDR3 spans 12 amino acids. The CDR3 region is CSASSGGTEAFY. The CDR3 region has the DNA TGCAGTGCTAGTTCGGGAGGCACTGAAGCTTTCTAT.

This chain joins TRBV15 and TRBJ1-2; perhaps TRBD1 as D (5 bases). The V gene's germline CDR1 is LNHNV and CDR2 YYDKDF (reference sequence). CDR3 length: 14 amino acids. Between the trimmed V and J ends, which lost 0 bases and 4 bases, there was a span of 9 bases. The CDR3 DNA reads TGTGCCACCAGCAGAGAGCAGGGCGGCTATGGCTACACCTTC. Protein product: CATSREQGGYGYTF.

V and J are TRBV29-1 and TRBJ1-2, with 7 bases aligning to TRBD1. The length of the CDR3 is 12 residues. Germline CDR1 SQVTM, CDR2 ANQGSEA. V lost 6 bases and J lost 3; bases outside the gene matches: 4. The CDR3 DNA reads TGCAGCGTCCGACAGGGCTACTATGGCTACACCTTC. This translates into CSVRQGYYGYTF.

This clonotype has only a few counts. J is TRBJ1-2 and V is TRBV12-3 or TRBV12-4; no definite D call. Trimming removed 1 base from V and 6 bases from J, with 15 bases in between. CDR3 length equals 15 residues. The CDR3 DNA reads as TGTGCCAGCAGTTTAGGAAAAGGGAAATACCATGGCTACACCTTC. Protein sequence: CASSLGKGKYHGYTF.

This clonotype came up many times. The chain joins TRBV11-2 to TRBJ1-1, with D possibly matching TRBD1 (5 bases). Germline V gene data show CDR1 as SGHAT and CDR2 as FQNNGV. V was shortened by 5 bases and J by 11 bases, with 15 bases between the two germline ends. This CDR3 region has 12 residues. In DNA, the CDR3 is TGTGCCAGCAGCGGAGGGACCCCTCGGGCTTTCTTT. This translates into CASSGGTPRAFF.

The chain employs TRBV20-1 and TRBJ2-3, with 8 bases fitting TRBD1. Germline CDR1 and CDR2: DFQATT and SNEGSKA (reference sequence). Trimming cost V 6 bases and J 8 bases; bases outside gene matches: 13. The CDR3 is made up of 14 amino acids. The CDR3: CSASSAQQGGTQYF. The CDR3 nucleotides are TGCAGTGCCAGCAGCGCCCAACAGGGGGGTACGCAGTATTTT.

This clonotype was picked up many times. This chain connects TRBV11-2 to TRBJ2-5; D remains ambiguous. CDR1 SGHAT and CDR2 FQNNGV come from the germline V gene. The CDR3 loop spans 14 amino acids. V lost 0 bases and J 1 base, leaving 6 bases between the germline ends. CDR3 sequence reads: CASSLEPSQETQYF. In DNA form, the CDR3 reads TGTGCCAGCAGCTTAGAACCCTCCCAAGAGACCCAGTACTTC.

This clonotype was counted between two and nine times. A much larger clone differs by one base, so this may be a read error. V gene TRBV28 combines with J gene TRBJ2-3, with 8 bases that match TRBD1. Germline trimming cut 7 bases from V and 4 bases from J; bases unmatched to any gene: 7. CDR3 length: 14 residues. CDR1 is MDHEN and CDR2 is SYDVKM in the germline V gene. CDR3 amino acids: CASTTGGRADTQYF. CDR3 DNA sequence: TGTGCCAGCACCACAGGGGGTCGCGCAGATACGCAGTATTTT.

The chain has TRBV12-3 or TRBV12-4 and TRBJ2-7; 10 nucleotides line up with TRBD1. The V gene end was trimmed by 4 bases and the J gene end by 3 bases; junction bases not matched to a gene: 9. The CDR3 has 16 amino acids. CDR3 in DNA: TGTGCCAGCAGTTCTCGGGACAGGGGTAGGGGCTACGAGCAGTACTTC. This translates into CASSSRDRGRGYEQYF.

In the case of this clonotype: A much larger clone differs from this one at a single base, so this may be a read error. This chain joins TRBV6-2 or TRBV6-3 and TRBJ2-1; 8 positions match TRBD1. The CDR3 extends over 12 amino acids. CDR1 MNHEY and CDR2 SVGEGT come from the germline V gene. Trimming took 9 bases from V and 12 from J; bases not matched to a gene: 10. The chain's CDR3 is CASRQGLDGQFF. The DNA of the CDR3 is TGTGCCAGTAGACAGGGGCTCGATGGGCAGTTCTTC.

This clonotype was counted at least ten times. The rearrangement uses TRBV28 and TRBJ2-7; D gene unclear. This CDR3 is built from 13 residues. V was clipped by 4 bases and J by 2 bases, with 9 bases between them. CDR1 and CDR2 from the germline V gene are MDHEN and SYDVKM. CDR3 DNA sequence: TGTGCCAGCAGTTCCCTCCCTCCCTACGAGCAGTACTTC. Amino acids: CASSSLPPYEQYF.

This clonotype occurred many times. The gene calls are TRBV20-1 and TRBJ1-1; possible D gene TRBD1, 5 bases. V was clipped by 4 bases and J by 5 bases, with 11 bases between them. This CDR3 comprises 12 residues. Germline CDR1 and CDR2: DFQATT and SNEGSKA (reference sequence). CDR3 DNA sequence: TGCAGTGCTACGAAGGGGCATACTGAAGCTTTCTTT. Protein sequence: CSATKGHTEAFF.

This clonotype was counted between two and nine times. The V and J genes are TRBV12-3 or TRBV12-4 and TRBJ2-3; 7 nucleotides line up with TRBD1. J lost 3 bases, V lost 6 bases, and 6 bases had no gene match. The CDR3 has 14 residues. CDR3 bases: TGTGCCAGCAGCCCTCCGGACAGGACAGATACGCAGTATTTT. Translating gives CASSPPDRTDTQYF.

This clonotype was recorded at least ten times. The chain has TRBV12-3 or TRBV12-4 and TRBJ2-2; TRBD2 aligns across 8 bases. The CDR3 loop spans 16 amino acids. With V trimmed by 2 bases and J by 4 bases, 6 bases remained unmatched. In nucleotides, the CDR3 is TGTGCCAGCAGTTTACGGGGGGGCTCGGGCACCGGGGAGCTGTTTTTT. Residues: CASSLRGGSGTGELFF.

This clonotype has just a few counts. This chain links TRBV5-6 with TRBJ2-2; D call uncertain. The CDR3 sequence is 14 residues long. Germline assignment: CDR1 SGHDT and CDR2 YYEEEE. Trimming took off 4 bases at V and 4 bases at J, with 11 bases between the two ends. The CDR3 here is CASSPGFGTGELFF. The CDR3 DNA reads TGTGCCAGCAGCCCTGGCTTTGGCACCGGGGAGCTGTTTTTT. Looking up the rest from reference TRBV5-6 and TRBJ2-2 gives the full variable domain: DAGVTQSPTHLIKTRGQQVTLRCSPKSGHDTVSWYQQALGQGPQFIFQYYEEEERQRGNFPDRFSGHQFPNYSSELNVNALLLGDSALYLCASSPGFGTGELFFGEGSRLTVL.

At least ten counts were recorded for this clonotype. This chain connects TRBV28 to TRBJ2-5; no definite D call. This CDR3 comprises 12 residues. V was trimmed by 4 bases and J by 6 bases, leaving 9 bases between them. Germline-derived CDR1 and CDR2 are MDHEN and SYDVKM. The CDR3 region is CASSSTRQTQYF. The CDR3 region has the DNA TGTGCCAGCAGTTCGACCAGGCAGACCCAGTACTTC.

This clonotype was detected ten times or more. This chain joins TRBV20-1 and TRBJ1-5; D ambiguous. Between the trimmed V and J ends, which lost 4 bases and 0 bases, there was a span of 7 bases. CDR3 length: 13 residues. CDR1 and CDR2 from the germline V gene are DFQATT and SNEGSKA (reference sequence). In nucleotides, the CDR3 is TGCAGTGCTATTATGTATAGCAATCAGCCCCAGCATTTT. This codes for CSAIMYSNQPQHF.

At least ten counts were recorded for this clonotype. The rearrangement joins TRBV7-9 to TRBJ2-7; D unresolved. Germline values: CDR1 SEHNR, CDR2 FQNEAQ (reference sequence). The V end lost 5 bases, the J end lost 0 bases, and 11 bases lay between the germline ends. CDR3 size: 14 residues. The DNA of the CDR3 is TGTGCCAGCAGCGCTCGTGTGGCCTCCTACGAGCAGTACTTC. It encodes CASSARVASYEQYF.

This clonotype was recorded at least ten times. The V gene is TRBV5-1, the J gene TRBJ2-3; 12 nucleotides agree with TRBD2. This CDR3 region has 16 residues. V dropped 4 bases and J dropped 4; count of bases not matched to a gene: 7. CDR1 and CDR2 (germline): SGHRS, YFSETQ. CDR3 nucleotide sequence: TGCGCCAGCAGCACCTCACTAGCGGGAGGACCAGATACGCAGTATTTT. Its translation is CASSTSLAGGPDTQYF.

This clonotype has ten or more counts. This rearrangement joins TRBV12-3 or TRBV12-4 to TRBJ1-2; possible D gene TRBD1, 5 bases. The CDR3 totals 14 residues. The V end was cut by 4 bases, the J end by 8 bases, with 17 bases between. The CDR3 nucleotides are TGTGCCAGCAGTTACACTCGGGGCCCCGGGGGCTACACCTTC. Its translation: CASSYTRGPGGYTF.

Details on this clonotype: The DNA is omitted, as the CDR3 cannot be located on it reliably, and the CDR3 follows TCRdb's listing. This rearrangement joins TRBV4-3 to TRBJ1-3. The CDR3 length is 17 residues, termini included. The germline gives CDR1 LGHNA, CDR2 YSLEER. This CDR3 reads CASSQEVRFGSGNTIYF.

This sequence joins TRBV20-1 and TRBJ1-3; a possible D gene is TRBD1 (5 bases). The CDR3 consists of 14 residues. V lost 2 bases and J 4 bases, leaving 12 bases between the germline ends. Germline V CDR1 and CDR2: DFQATT, SNEGSKA (reference sequence). CDR3 in DNA: TGCAGTGCTAGATTACAGAGGGGCGGAAACACCATATATTTT. It translates to CSARLQRGGNTIYF.